These 20 T cell receptor beta chains were sequenced from one sample in a study of T cell changes during pregnancy in multiple sclerosis. Method: immunoSEQ multiplex PCR; TCRdb's copy keeps in-frame clones and lacks some. The sample has about 79,000 clones, over 85% seen once. The material was peripheral blood, obtained in the second trimester of pregnancy. The source is a female donor in good health, enrolled as a control in a pregnancy study.

This chain links TRBV7-9 with TRBJ1-1; maybe TRBD1 (6 bases). V gave up 7 bases and J gave up 3 bases, with 12 bases separating them. Germline CDR1 reads SEHNR; CDR2 reads FQNEAQ (reference sequence). This CDR3 region has 13 residues. Here the CDR3 DNA reads TGTGCCAGCACCCAGGGGTCATACACTGAAGCTTTCTTT. Its translation: CASTQGSYTEAFF.

The J gene is TRBJ1-2, the V gene TRBV5-4; 9 bases match TRBD1. V shed 0 bases and J 2 bases; nucleotides not matched to a gene: 11. Germline loops: CDR1 SGHNT, CDR2 YYREEE (reference sequence). This CDR3 region has 18 residues. CDR3 in amino acids: CASSLGGTGSLNNYGYTF. DNA for the CDR3: TGTGCCAGCAGCTTGGGGGGGACAGGGTCCTTAAACAACTATGGCTACACCTTC.

The chain carries TRBV6-1 and TRBJ1-1, with D maybe TRBD1 (6 bases). The CDR3 runs to 14 residues. Germline V gene data show CDR1 as MNHNS and CDR2 as SASEGT. V lost 4 bases, J lost 5 bases, and 14 bases lay in between. The CDR3 is CASSGYRVGTEAFF. CDR3 sequence (DNA): TGTGCCAGCAGTGGGTACAGGGTTGGAACTGAAGCTTTCTTT.

The V gene is TRBV29-1, the J gene TRBJ2-2, with 9 nucleotides matching TRBD1. The CDR3 has 17 residues. V gave up 0 bases and J gave up 7 bases; unmatched junction bases: 12. Looked up from germline, CDR1 is SQVTM and CDR2 is ANQGSEA. This CDR3 is CSVEEGNPGQGVGELFF. The CDR3 DNA reads TGCAGCGTTGAAGAGGGCAACCCGGGACAGGGAGTCGGGGAGCTGTTTTTT.

Worth noting for this clone: The junction departs from the called germline gene at one end, perhaps through a read error. The chain is built from TRBV7-7 and TRBJ2-2; TRBD2 matches 8 bases. CDR3 length equals 15 residues. CDR1 is SSHAT, CDR2 FNYEAQ, per germline (reference sequence). CDR3 region: CASSLPGGRAGELFF. CDR3 nucleotides: TGTGCTAGCAGCTTACCGGGGGGGCGTGCCGGGGAGCTGTTTTTT.

The chain combines TRBV7-8 with TRBJ1-5; no clear D. Between the trimmed V and J ends, which lost 0 bases and 1 base, there was a span of 7 bases. The CDR3 totals 15 residues. The germline V gene has CDR1 SGHVS and CDR2 FQNEAQ. CDR3 nucleotides: TGTGCCAGCAGCTTAGCGCCCGCGAGCAATCAGCCCCAGCATTTT. It translates to CASSLAPASNQPQHF.

The CDR3 region has the DNA TGTGCCTCCTCAGGGGGGATAGGAAACACCATATATTTT. Translated: CASSGGIGNTIYF. This rearrangement joins TRBV30 to TRBJ1-3; 7 bases match TRBD1. With V trimmed by 7 bases and J by 4 bases, 7 bases remained unmatched. This CDR3 is built from 13 residues. Germline V gene sequence: CDR1 GTSNPN, CDR2 SVGIG (reference sequence). Complete variable domain (other parts from reference TRBV30 and TRBJ1-3): SQTIHQWPATLVQPVGSPLSLECTVEGTSNPNLYWYRQAAGRGLQLLFYSVGIGQISSEVPQNLSASRPQDRQFILSSKKLLLSDSGFYLCASSGGIGNTIYFGEGSWLTVV.

The chain carries TRBV7-2 and TRBJ1-2; D possibly corresponds to TRBD1 (5 bases). Germline V lookup: CDR1 SGHTA, CDR2 FQGNSA. The CDR3 is made up of 14 amino acids. V lost 5 bases, J lost 5 bases, and 15 bases lay in between. Here the CDR3 DNA reads TGTGCCAGCAGCCAAGATCAGGGAGGATATGGCTACACCTTC. This encodes CASSQDQGGYGYTF.

This clone was picked up a small number of times. The V and J genes are TRBV19 and TRBJ2-7, with D unclear. V lost 3 bases and J 4 bases, leaving 10 bases between the germline ends. CDR3 length: 13 amino acids. Germline CDR1 LNHDA, CDR2 SQIVND (reference sequence). The DNA of the CDR3 is TGTGCCAGTAGTATGAGGTCCCCGTACGAGCAGTACTTC. It encodes CASSMRSPYEQYF.

This chain uses TRBV23-1 with TRBJ2-2; possibly TRBD1 for D (6 bases). TRBV23-1 is classed as an ORF, of uncertain function. V shed 0 bases and J shed 1 base, with 6 bases lying between them. The CDR3 has 15 amino acids. This CDR3 reads CASSQSTGNTGELFF. In DNA, the CDR3 is TGCGCCAGCAGTCAATCGACAGGGAACACCGGGGAGCTGTTTTTT.

This chain links TRBV6-5 with TRBJ2-2; 9 bases agree with TRBD1. This CDR3 spans 15 amino acids. The V segment lost 5 bases and the J segment 6 bases; nucleotides outside the gene matches: 7. Germline loops: CDR1 MNHEY, CDR2 SVGAGI. The chain's CDR3 is CASSAGQGIPGELFF. The CDR3 nucleotides are TGTGCCAGCAGTGCGGGACAGGGTATTCCCGGGGAGCTGTTTTTT.

The chain recombines TRBV5-6 with TRBJ2-7, with D unresolved. The CDR3 runs 15 residues. The V end was cut by 1 base, the J end by 1 base, with 12 bases between. The germline CDR1 and CDR2 sequences are SGHDT and YYEEEE. In DNA, the CDR3 is TGTGCCAGCAGCTTGTCACAGTCGATATCCTACGAGCAGTACTTC. Encoded protein: CASSLSQSISYEQYF. Drawing the rest from reference TRBV5-6 and TRBJ2-7, the complete variable domain is DAGVTQSPTHLIKTRGQQVTLRCSPKSGHDTVSWYQQALGQGPQFIFQYYEEEERQRGNFPDRFSGHQFPNYSSELNVNALLLGDSALYLCASSLSQSISYEQYFGPGTRLTVT.

The chain couples TRBV4-2 to TRBJ2-5; 11 bases are a match to TRBD2. The J segment lost 5 bases and the V segment lost 1 base, leaving 9 bases of the junction unmatched. CDR1 is LGHNA, CDR2 YNFKEQ, per germline. This CDR3 is 17 amino acids long. The CDR3 loop reads CASSQAASGGIYETQYF. The CDR3 coding sequence is TGTGCCAGCAGCCAAGCGGCTAGCGGGGGGATCTATGAGACCCAGTACTTC.

This chain connects TRBV18 to TRBJ1-1; D possibly corresponds to TRBD1 (5 bases). V lost 1 base, J lost 5 bases, and 14 bases lay in between. Germline V gives CDR1 KGHSH, CDR2 LQKENI. This CDR3 is 15 amino acids long. The CDR3 spells CASSPLGHILTEAFF. The CDR3 DNA follows: TGTGCCAGCTCACCACTCGGACATATCTTGACTGAAGCTTTCTTT.

The V gene is TRBV5-1, the J gene TRBJ1-4; unclear D gene. Germline values: CDR1 SGHRS, CDR2 YFSETQ. The CDR3 is 15 amino acids. Trimming pared 0 bases from V and 8 bases from J, leaving 14 bases between. The CDR3 DNA follows: TGCGCCAGCAGCTTGGATGTCAGGTTCTCCGAAAAACTGTTTTTT. It is translated as CASSLDVRFSEKLFF.

The gene calls are TRBV15 and TRBJ2-5; a possible D gene is TRBD1 (6 bases). Germline V gene lookup returns CDR1 LNHNV and CDR2 YYDKDF (reference sequence). CDR3 size: 15 residues. V shed 3 bases and J shed 0 bases, with 11 bases lying between them. DNA of the CDR3: TGTGCCACCAGCAGGGGGACACCGTACCAAGAGACCCAGTACTTC. It encodes CATSRGTPYQETQYF.

This chain connects TRBV5-6 to TRBJ1-2, with D hard to call. Per germline, CDR1 SGHDT and CDR2 YYEEEE. V lost 0 bases to trimming and J lost 10 bases, with 7 bases between them. The CDR3 runs to 11 residues. The CDR3 nucleotides are TGTGCCAGCAGCTTGGCGATAGACTACACCTTC. It is translated as CASSLAIDYTF.

The DNA for the CDR3 is TGTGCCAGCAGCTTGAGTCTAGCGGGGGTCGGGGAGCTGTTTTTT. Encoded protein: CASSLSLAGVGELFF. This chain uses TRBV5-4 with TRBJ2-2; 10 nucleotides line up with TRBD2. The V gene's germline CDR1 is SGHNT and CDR2 YYREEE (reference sequence). The J segment lost 7 bases and the V segment lost 1 base, leaving 4 bases of the junction unmatched. CDR3 length: 15 amino acids.

V gene TRBV7-2 combines with J gene TRBJ2-1; 8 bases line up with TRBD2. The germline CDR1 and CDR2 sequences are SGHTA and FQGNSA. CDR3 length equals 16 residues. Trimming removed 1 base from V and 6 bases from J; junction bases left unmatched: 8. For the CDR3, the DNA is TGTGCCAGCAGCTTAGGGTCCGGGGGGGCCCTCAATGAGCAGTTCTTC. It yields the protein CASSLGSGGALNEQFF.

As DNA, the CDR3 is TGCGCCAGCAGCTTGACCGACAGGGCTAACTATGGCTACACCTTC. Encoded protein: CASSLTDRANYGYTF. This rearrangement joins TRBV5-1 to TRBJ1-2, with 7 bases identical to TRBD1. V lost 1 base and J lost 0; bases outside the gene matches: 3. The CDR3 length is 15 residues. Looked up from germline, CDR1 is SGHRS and CDR2 is YFSETQ.